Below, one T cell receptor (beta chain) is given with its context. A read error may produce the germline difference seen at one junction end. CDR3 length: 15 amino acids. CDR1 SSHAT and CDR2 FNYEAQ come from the germline V gene (reference sequence). A second PCR, run for roughly 7 to 12 cycles, used a sample-barcoded 5' primer plus a J-beta primer mix. One entry per CDR3 protein results from TCRdb running MiXCR on the 5' RACE reads. Seen here are 1.5 million to 2 million distinct CDR3 sequences, 49% observed once, and the top ten hold 2.1%. The sample is drawn from a study of blood T cells in healthy people across ages.

This chain links TRBV7-7 with TRBJ2-5; 9 bases agree with TRBD1. The sample consisted of blood. The source of this sequence is a woman in her thirties or forties in good health. The CDR3 DNA sequence: TGTGCTAGCAGCCGAGTGGGACAGGGCGAAGAGACCCAGTACTTC. It is translated as CASSRVGQGEETQYF.